A selection of T cell receptor beta chains follows, all from one sample in a study of shared clonotypes between healthy human individuals. Some clones are missing from TCRdb's copy, which holds only in-frame ones; the method was immunoSEQ multiplex PCR. Among 1,500,000 or so clones listed, around 97% were seen once. The sequenced material came from naive CD4+ T cells sorted from blood. These receptors came from a man between 25 and 39 years old in good health. The CDR3 runs from the conserved cysteine through the conserved F or W. A D gene is named only where the DNA matches it firmly. Not every row has a clone size; where given, it reads once, few, many or a size class.

-	TRBV29-1	TRBJ1-1	-	CSVELRLRGTEAFF	TGCAGCGTTGAACTTCGTCTCCGAGGGACTGAAGCTTTCTTT
-	TRBV10-3	TRBJ2-3	-	CAIRPVGRERVSSTDTQYF	TGTGCCATCAGGCCAGTAGGGCGGGAAAGGGTTAGTAGCACAGATACGCAGTATTTT
-	TRBV7-8	TRBJ2-3	-	CASSLYGASTDTQYF	TGTGCCAGCAGCTTATACGGGGCTAGCACAGATACGCAGTATTTT
-	TRBV7-2	TRBJ1-2	-	CASSLGPTGTHGYTF	TGTGCCAGCAGCTTAGGACCCACAGGGACCCATGGCTACACCTTC
-	TRBV6-5	TRBJ2-2	-	CASKTLVTAGELFF	TGTGCCAGCAAGACACTAGTTACGGCCGGGGAGCTGTTTTTT
-	TRBV5-4	TRBJ2-7	-	CASSAGYEQYF	TGTGCCAGCAGCGCCGGTTACGAGCAGTACTTC
-	TRBV5-8	TRBJ2-7	TRBD2	CASSEIFLTSGRYEQYF	TGTGCCAGCAGCGAGATATTTTTGACTAGCGGGAGATACGAGCAGTACTTC
-	TRBV7-9	TRBJ2-7	-	CASSFDGYEQYF	TGTGCCAGCAGCTTTGACGGTTACGAGCAGTACTTC
-	TRBV5-1	TRBJ2-3	-	CASSDGSPSSDTQYF	TGCGCCAGCAGTGACGGGTCTCCGTCGTCCGATACGCAGTATTTT
-	TRBV7-9	TRBJ2-4	TRBD2	CASSLRGEHIQYF	TGTGCCAGCAGCTTACGGGGGGAGCACATTCAGTACTTC
-	TRBV14	TRBJ1-5	TRBD1	CAISQQSGGLQPQHF	TGTGCCATCTCACAGCAATCAGGGGGCCTACAGCCCCAGCATTTT
-	TRBV5-4	TRBJ2-3	TRBD2	CASSNGGSSGKADTQYF	TGTGCCAGCAGCAACGGTGGTTCTAGCGGGAAGGCGGATACGCAGTATTTT
-	TRBV18	TRBJ2-1	-	CASSPSAYNEQFF	TGTGCCAGCTCCCCTAGCGCCTACAATGAGCAGTTCTTC
-	TRBV18	TRBJ2-7	TRBD2	CASSPTIGTSGNNEQYF	TGTGCCAGCTCACCAACTATTGGGACTAGCGGGAACAACGAGCAGTACTTC
-	TRBV25-1	TRBJ1-2	TRBD1	CASSPGTGAIYGYTF	TGTGCCAGCAGTCCCGGGACAGGGGCGATCTATGGCTACACCTTC
-	TRBV28	TRBJ2-7	-	CASSLKGLPRSYEQYF	TGTGCCAGCAGCCTAAAAGGACTACCCAGGTCCTACGAGCAGTACTTC
-	TRBV5-8	TRBJ2-2	-	CASSFIGANTGELFF	TGTGCCAGCAGCTTTATAGGCGCGAACACCGGGGAGCTGTTTTTT
-	TRBV5-4	TRBJ2-5	TRBD1	CASSLGGQLQETQYF	TGTGCCAGCAGCTTGGGGGGACAGCTACAAGAGACCCAGTACTTC
-	TRBV7-9	TRBJ1-1	-	CASSLRGRGNTEAFF	TGTGCCAGCAGCTTACGTGGGAGAGGGAACACTGAAGCTTTCTTT
-	TRBV7-2	TRBJ2-7	-	CASSLAHGSGEQYF	TGTGCCAGCAGCTTAGCGCACGGTTCGGGGGAGCAGTACTTC
once	TRBV5-1	TRBJ2-7	-	CASSLEVGYEQYF	TGCGCCAGCAGCTTGGAAGTGGGCTACGAGCAGTACTTC
-	TRBV28	TRBJ2-7	TRBD1	CASSPRTGANEQYF	TGTGCCAGCAGTCCGCGGACAGGGGCGAACGAGCAGTACTTC
-	TRBV19	TRBJ2-7	-	CASSIMGPPPYEQYF	TGTGCCAGTAGTATCATGGGCCCTCCGCCCTACGAGCAGTACTTC